This TCR beta chain was captured by sequencing in a study of blood T cells in healthy people across ages. Overall study results and limits: Naive T cell percentage strongly correlated with TCR beta diversity.

Together with a sample-barcoded 5' primer, a J-beta primer mix was included in a second PCR lasting about 6 to 11 cycles. In TCRdb, the 5' RACE reads were re-called with MiXCR into one record per CDR3 protein. The profile covers around 620,000 distinct CDR3 sequences, with 27% appearing a single time and approximately 18% taken by the ten largest. For this clonotype: What it binds is unknown.

The clonotype originates from a woman in her 70s in good health. The sequenced material came from blood.

Here the CDR3 DNA reads TGTGCCAGCAGCCCATCGGGGGTGGCACTCTACGAGCAGTACTTC. This sequence encodes CASSPSGVALYEQYF. The chain employs TRBV7-2 and TRBJ2-7; D is perhaps TRBD2 (6 bases). The CDR3 has 15 amino acids. V shed 5 bases and J shed 3 bases, with 17 bases lying between them. CDR1 is SGHTA, CDR2 FQGNSA, per germline. Drawing the rest from reference TRBV7-2 and TRBJ2-7, the complete variable domain is GAGVSQSPSNKVTEKGKDVELRCDPISGHTALYWYRQSLGQGLEFLIYFQGNSAPDKSGLPSDRFSAERTGGSVSTLTIQRTQQEDSAVYLCASSPSGVALYEQYFGPGTRLTVT.